This T cell receptor beta chain was captured by sequencing in a study of PD-L1 blockade in urothelial cancer. Study at large: Beginning in about 2014, patients received atezolizumab, given as 1,200 mg intravenously every 3 weeks.

Clones were read by immunoSEQ multiplex PCR, and TCRdb kept only the in-frame ones, dropping some. The sample lists more than 90,000 clones, over 75% occurring once. CDR1 SGHRS and CDR2 YFSETQ come from the germline V gene. The CDR3 sequence is 17 residues long. The J segment lost 5 bases and the V segment lost 4 bases, leaving 14 bases of the junction unmatched. This sample's time point: pretreatment peripheral blood. The clonotype comes from a man in his 60s with urothelial cancer. Specimen: PBMCs, collected around atezolizumab (anti-PD-L1) treatment. The rearrangement links TRBV5-1 to TRBJ2-2; 7 bases match TRBD2. Written as DNA, the CDR3 is TGCGCCAGCAGCCTCCTACTCGGGCGGGAGTTGACCGGGGAGCTGTTTTTT. Protein sequence: CASSLLLGRELTGELFF.